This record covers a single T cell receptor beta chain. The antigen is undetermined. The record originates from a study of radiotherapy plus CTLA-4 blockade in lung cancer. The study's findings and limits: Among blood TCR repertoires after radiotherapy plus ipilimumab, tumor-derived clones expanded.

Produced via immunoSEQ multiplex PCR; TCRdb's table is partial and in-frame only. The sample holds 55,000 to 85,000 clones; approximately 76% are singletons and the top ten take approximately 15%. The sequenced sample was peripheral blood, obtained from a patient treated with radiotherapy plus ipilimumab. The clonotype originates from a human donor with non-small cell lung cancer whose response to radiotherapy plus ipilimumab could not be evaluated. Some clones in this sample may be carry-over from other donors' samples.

The CDR3 region has the DNA TGTGCCAGCAGTGGGGGACAGGGCCCCTATGAAAAACTGTTTTTT. Translated: CASSGGQGPYEKLFF. J is TRBJ1-4 and V is TRBV2, with TRBD1 identical over 9 bases. This CDR3 contains 15 residues. After removal of 4 bases from V and 6 bases from J, the junction contained 6 bases not matched to a gene. Germline lookup yields CDR1 SNHLY and CDR2 FYNNEI.